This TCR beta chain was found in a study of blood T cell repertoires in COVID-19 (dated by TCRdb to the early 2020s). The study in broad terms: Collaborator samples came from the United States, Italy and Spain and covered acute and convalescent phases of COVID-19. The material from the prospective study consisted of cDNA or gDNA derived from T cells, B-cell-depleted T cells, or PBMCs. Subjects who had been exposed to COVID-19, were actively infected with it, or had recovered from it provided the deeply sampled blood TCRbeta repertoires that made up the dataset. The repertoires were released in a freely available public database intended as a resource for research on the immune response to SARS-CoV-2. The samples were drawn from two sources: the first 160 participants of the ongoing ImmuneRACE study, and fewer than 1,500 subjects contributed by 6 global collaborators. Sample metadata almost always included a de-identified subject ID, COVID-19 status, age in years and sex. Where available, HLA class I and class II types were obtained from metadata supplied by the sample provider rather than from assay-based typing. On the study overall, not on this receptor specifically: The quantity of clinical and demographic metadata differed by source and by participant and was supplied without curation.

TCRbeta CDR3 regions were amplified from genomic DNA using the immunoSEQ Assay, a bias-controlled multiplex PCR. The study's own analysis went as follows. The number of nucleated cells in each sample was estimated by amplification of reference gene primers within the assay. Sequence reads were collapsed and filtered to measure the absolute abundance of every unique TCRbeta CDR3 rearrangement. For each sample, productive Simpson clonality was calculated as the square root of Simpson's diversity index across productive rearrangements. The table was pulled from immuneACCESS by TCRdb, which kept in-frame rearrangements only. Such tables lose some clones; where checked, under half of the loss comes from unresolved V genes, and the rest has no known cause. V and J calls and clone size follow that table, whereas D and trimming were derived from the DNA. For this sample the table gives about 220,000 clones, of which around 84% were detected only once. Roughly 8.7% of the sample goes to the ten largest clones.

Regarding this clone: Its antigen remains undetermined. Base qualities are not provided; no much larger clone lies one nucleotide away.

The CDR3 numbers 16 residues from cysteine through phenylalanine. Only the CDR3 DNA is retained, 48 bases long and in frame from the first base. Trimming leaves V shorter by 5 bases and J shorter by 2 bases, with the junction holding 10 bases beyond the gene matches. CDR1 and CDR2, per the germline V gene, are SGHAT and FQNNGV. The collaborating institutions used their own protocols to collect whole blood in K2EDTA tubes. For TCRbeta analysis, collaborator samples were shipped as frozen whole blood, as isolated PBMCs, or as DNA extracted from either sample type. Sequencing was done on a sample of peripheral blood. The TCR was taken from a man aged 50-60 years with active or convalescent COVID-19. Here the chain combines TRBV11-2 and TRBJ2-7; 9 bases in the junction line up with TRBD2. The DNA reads TGTGCCAGCAGCCCCTTAAGCGGGAGGAGTCCCTACGAGCAGTACTTC. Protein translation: CASSPLSGRSPYEQYF.